This record looks at one T cell receptor (beta chain) sequence and its context. Primers included in the PCR were 60 Vbeta and 13 Jbeta primers. Clones were sequenced by immunoSEQ multiplex PCR, and TCRdb holds only the in-frame ones, with some missing. Of 160,000 or so clones listed, 55% to 75% are singletons. The data belong to a study of cytomegalovirus exposure and HLA in healthy donors. The V and J ends lost 6 bases and 4 bases, in that order; junction bases with no gene match: 3. CDR3 length equals 14 residues. CDR1 and CDR2 (germline): SGHRS, YFSETQ. This receptor was identified in a human donor in good health. The sample consisted of PBMCs. The V gene is TRBV5-1, the J gene TRBJ2-1; 11 bases line up with TRBD2. CDR3 residues: CASTLAGGYNEQFF. CDR3 DNA sequence: TGCGCCAGCACCTTAGCGGGGGGGTACAATGAGCAGTTCTTC.